This T cell receptor beta chain is from a study of cytomegalovirus exposure and HLA in healthy donors. Whole-study results and caveats: The authors listed some 160 TCR beta chains as cytomegalovirus-associated.

The CDR3 is made up of 18 amino acids. For this clone: Its antigen is still unknown.

Amplification used 60 Vbeta primers and 13 Jbeta primers. Some clones are missing from TCRdb's copy, which holds only in-frame ones; the method was immunoSEQ multiplex PCR. The sample lists roughly 110,000 clones, under 70% occurring once. This TCR came from a man in his late teens or twenties in good health and CMV-seropositive. Source material: PBMCs. The V and J genes are TRBV12-2 and TRBJ2-4; the table's D gene call, TRBD1, was not cross checked with the DNA. TRBV12-2 constitutes a pseudogene. This CDR3 is CASRPPLTGTDTRDIQYF. The CDR3 DNA reads as TGTGCAAGTCGTCCCCCGTTGACAGGGACGGATACCCGGGACATTCAGTACTTC.